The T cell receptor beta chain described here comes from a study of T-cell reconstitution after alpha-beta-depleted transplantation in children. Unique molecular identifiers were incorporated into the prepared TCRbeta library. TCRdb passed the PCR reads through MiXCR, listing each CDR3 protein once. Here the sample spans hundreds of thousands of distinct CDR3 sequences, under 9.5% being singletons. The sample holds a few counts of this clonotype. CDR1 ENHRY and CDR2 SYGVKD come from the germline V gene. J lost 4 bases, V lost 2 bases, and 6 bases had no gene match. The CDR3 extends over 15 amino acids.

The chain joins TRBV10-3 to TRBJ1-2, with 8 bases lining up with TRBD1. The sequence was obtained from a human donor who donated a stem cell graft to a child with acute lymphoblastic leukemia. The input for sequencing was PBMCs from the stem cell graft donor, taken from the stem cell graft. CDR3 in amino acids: CAISEGGQAAYGYTF. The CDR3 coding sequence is TGTGCCATCAGTGAGGGGGGACAGGCCGCCTATGGCTACACCTTC.